The 27 T cell receptor beta chains presented below share a single source sample, sequenced in a study of beta chain features in type 1 diabetes. General observations from the study: Among all four CD4+ subsets, Type 1 diabetes patients had TCRB CDR3s that were moderately but significantly shorter.

Their antigen targets remain unknown. Since all of the isolated RNA was reverse transcribed, expressed TCRB transcripts were what got sequenced. Sequencing used immunoSEQ multiplex PCR; TCRdb keeps in-frame clones, though not all of them. The data hold about 160,000 clones, with approximately 8% observed a single time. Sequencing was done on a sample of central memory CD4+ T cells from blood. All receptors come from a man between 18 and 35 years old with type 1 diabetes.

This clone was picked up a small number of times. The chain uses TRBV5-1 and TRBJ1-3; 9 bases are a match to TRBD1. Germline V gene sequence: CDR1 SGHRS, CDR2 YFSETQ. CDR3 length: 15 amino acids. The J segment lost 3 bases and the V segment lost 2 bases, leaving 3 bases of the junction unmatched. CDR3 coding DNA: TGCGCCAGCAGCTTACAGGGGGCTGGTGGAAACACCATATATTTT. Residues: CASSLQGAGGNTIYF. The full variable domain, completed using reference TRBV5-1 and TRBJ1-3, is KAGVTQTPRYLIKTRGQQVTLSCSPISGHRSVSWYQQTPGQGLQFLFEYFSETQRNKGNFPGRFSGRQFSNSRSEMNVSTLELGDSALYLCASSLQGAGGNTIYFGEGSWLTVV.

This clone turned up a few times. This chain links TRBV30 with TRBJ2-1; D perhaps matches TRBD2 (6 bases). V lost 3 bases and J lost 12, with 18 bases in between. CDR3 length equals 13 residues. CDR1 and CDR2 (germline): GTSNPN, SVGIG (reference sequence). Here the CDR3 reads CAWSAGAEGGQFF. The DNA for the CDR3 is TGTGCCTGGAGCGCTGGGGCGGAGGGTGGGCAGTTCTTC.

This clone showed up just a few times. J is TRBJ2-1 and V is TRBV5-4; 16 bases match TRBD2. The CDR3 loop spans 17 amino acids. CDR1 and CDR2 from the germline V gene are SGHNT and YYREEE (reference sequence). The ends lost 5 bases at V and 8 bases at J; junction bases unmatched: 10. The CDR3 protein is CASRPGLAGGLGDEQFF. CDR3 sequence (DNA): TGTGCCAGCAGACCGGGACTAGCGGGGGGGCTGGGTGATGAGCAGTTCTTC. The whole variable domain, remainder taken from reference TRBV5-4 and TRBJ2-1, is ETGVTQSPTHLIKTRGQQVTLRCSSQSGHNTVSWYQQALGQGPQFIFQYYREEENGRGNFPPRFSGLQFPNYSSELNVNALELDDSALYLCASRPGLAGGLGDEQFFGPGTRLTVL.

CDR3 residues: CASSLFGKRGTNEQFF. The CDR3 bases are TGTGCCAGCAGCTTGTTTGGCAAGCGGGGGACCAATGAGCAGTTCTTC. This chain joins TRBV5-4 and TRBJ2-1; 8 bases are a match to TRBD2. The trim removed 1 base at V and 6 bases at J, leaving 9 bases unmatched. CDR1 and CDR2 from the germline V gene are SGHNT and YYREEE (reference sequence). The CDR3 is 16 residues long.

This chain uses TRBV7-2 with TRBJ2-3; 9 bases agree with TRBD1. The CDR3 consists of 13 residues. CDR1 and CDR2 from the germline V gene are SGHTA and FQGNSA. Germline trimming cut 6 bases from V and 3 bases from J; bases unmatched to any gene: 1. The CDR3 sequence is CASRDRGTDTQYF. The CDR3 coding sequence is TGTGCCAGCAGAGACAGGGGGACAGATACGCAGTATTTT.

This clone was seen only a few times. The chain employs TRBV13 and TRBJ2-1, with 7 bases lining up with TRBD2. Germline V gene lookup returns CDR1 PRHDT and CDR2 FYEKMQ (reference sequence). The CDR3 loop spans 16 amino acids. J lost 10 bases, V lost 5 bases, and 17 bases had no gene match. As DNA, the CDR3 is TGTGCCAGCAGCCGAACCTGGGGAGGGCCGGTTCAGGAGCAGTTCTTC. This translates into CASSRTWGGPVQEQFF.

The genes are TRBV4-3 and TRBJ2-6, with 8 bases lining up with TRBD1. CDR1 is LGHNA and CDR2 is YSLEER in the germline V gene. Trimming removed 1 base from V and 2 bases from J; junction bases left unmatched: 10. The CDR3 totals 19 residues. The CDR3 region is CASSQAWAGGNPGANVLTF. For the CDR3, the DNA is TGCGCCAGCAGCCAAGCCTGGGCAGGGGGCAACCCTGGGGCCAACGTCCTGACTTTC.

The table lists this clone with a few counts. This rearrangement joins TRBV5-1 to TRBJ2-7, with D tentatively TRBD1 (6 bases). Germline CDR1 SGHRS, CDR2 YFSETQ. V lost 4 bases and J lost 1, with 12 bases in between. CDR3 size: 14 residues. The CDR3: CASSTGGSSYEQYF. CDR3 nucleotides: TGCGCCAGCAGCACTGGGGGCTCTTCCTACGAGCAGTACTTC. Using reference TRBV5-1 and TRBJ2-7 for the parts outside the CDR3, the full variable domain is KAGVTQTPRYLIKTRGQQVTLSCSPISGHRSVSWYQQTPGQGLQFLFEYFSETQRNKGNFPGRFSGRQFSNSRSEMNVSTLELGDSALYLCASSTGGSSYEQYFGPGTRLTVT.

This clone occurred a few times. The chain joins TRBV6-6 to TRBJ2-7; TRBD2 might be the D (6 bases). Looked up from germline, CDR1 is MNHNY and CDR2 is SVGAGI (reference sequence). CDR3 length: 15 residues. Deletions cut 0 bases from V and 3 bases from J, with 12 bases between. The CDR3: CASSYSAGPIYEQYF. DNA for the CDR3: TGTGCCAGCAGTTACTCGGCGGGGCCGATCTACGAGCAGTACTTC.

This clone was detected only a few times. The V gene is TRBV7-9, the J gene TRBJ2-1; 9 nucleotides align to TRBD2. The CDR3 has 16 amino acids. J was trimmed by 6 bases and V by 3 bases; bases with no gene match: 9. Germline V gene lookup returns CDR1 SEHNR and CDR2 FQNEAQ (reference sequence). The CDR3 bases are TGTGCCAGCAGCTTTAGTGGCGGGGGGGCCTTCAATGAGCAGTTCTTC. This sequence encodes CASSFSGGGAFNEQFF.

The chain uses TRBV7-2 and TRBJ2-1; D remains ambiguous. Between the trimmed V and J ends, which lost 7 bases and 6 bases, there was a span of 10 bases. The germline V gene has CDR1 SGHTA and CDR2 FQGNSA. The CDR3 loop spans 12 amino acids. DNA of the CDR3: TGTGCCAGCACCAAACTCTCCAATGAGCAGTTCTTC. This encodes CASTKLSNEQFF.

This clone was counted between two and nine times. The chain carries TRBV30 and TRBJ1-1; D is perhaps TRBD1 (5 bases). This CDR3 has 13 amino acids. Per germline, CDR1 GTSNPN and CDR2 SVGIG (reference sequence). V was shortened by 7 bases and J by 0 bases, with 12 bases between the two germline ends. CDR3 residues: CAFRQRLNTEAFF. For the CDR3, the DNA is TGTGCCTTCCGACAGAGACTGAACACTGAAGCTTTCTTT.

This clone appeared many times. V is TRBV6-1 and J is TRBJ1-2; the D is unclear. This CDR3 is built from 14 residues. The V gene's germline CDR1 is MNHNS and CDR2 SASEGT. V was cut by 0 bases and J by 6 bases, with 11 bases left in between. Here the CDR3 reads CASSEALRLDGYTF. The CDR3 DNA follows: TGTGCCAGCAGTGAAGCGCTTCGACTTGATGGCTACACCTTC.

The chain couples TRBV4-2 to TRBJ1-2, with 7 bases matching TRBD1. The CDR3 loop spans 15 amino acids. With V trimmed by 6 bases and J by 7 bases, 14 bases remained unmatched. Germline V CDR1 and CDR2: LGHNA, YNFKEQ. The CDR3: CASSSRSTGISGYTF. CDR3 coding DNA: TGTGCCAGCAGTTCACGGTCGACAGGGATAAGTGGCTACACCTTC.

The rearrangement links TRBV18 to TRBJ2-3, with 7 nucleotides matching TRBD2. The J segment lost 3 bases and the V segment lost 3 bases, leaving 6 bases of the junction unmatched. This CDR3 is built from 15 residues. The germline gives CDR1 KGHSH, CDR2 LQKENI. The CDR3 coding sequence is TGTGCCAGCTCACCCATAGCGGGTTCGACAGATACGCAGTATTTT. The encoded protein is CASSPIAGSTDTQYF.

The table lists this clone with a few counts. This chain joins TRBV19 and TRBJ2-7; D gene unclear. The CDR3 is 14 residues long. The V end lost 3 bases, the J end lost 7 bases, and 16 bases lay between the germline ends. CDR1 is LNHDA and CDR2 is SQIVND in the germline V gene (reference sequence). Here the CDR3 reads CASSIRLSSEEQYF. The CDR3 region has the DNA TGTGCCAGTAGTATTCGACTTAGCTCCGAAGAGCAGTACTTC. The whole variable domain, remainder taken from reference TRBV19 and TRBJ2-7, is DGGITQSPKYLFRKEGQNVTLSCEQNLNHDAMYWYRQDPGQGLRLIYYSQIVNDFQKGDIAEGYSVSREKKESFPLTVTSAQKNPTAFYLCASSIRLSSEEQYFGPGTRLTVT.

V usage is TRBV5-6 and J usage is TRBJ1-6, with 10 positions matching TRBD1. The CDR3 has 16 amino acids. V shed 4 bases, J shed 7 bases, and the junction held 8 bases outside the gene matches. Germline V gives CDR1 SGHDT, CDR2 YYEEEE. The CDR3 DNA reads TGTGCCAGCAGCCCGGACAGGGGGAAGAGGAATTCACCCCTCCACTTT. Its protein is CASSPDRGKRNSPLHF.

This chain connects TRBV5-4 to TRBJ1-2; TRBD1 is a possible D gene (5 bases). There are 13 residues in the CDR3. Germline loops: CDR1 SGHNT, CDR2 YYREEE (reference sequence). Trimming shortened V by 0 bases and J by 6 bases, and 9 bases separated the two germline ends. CDR3 sequence (DNA): TGTGCCAGCAGCTTGGGGGGCAGGGATGGCTACACCTTC. As protein: CASSLGGRDGYTF.

The genes are TRBV6-5 and TRBJ1-1; D may be TRBD1 (5 bases). In germline, CDR1 is MNHEY, CDR2 SVGAGI. This CDR3 has 13 residues. The V end was cut by 2 bases, the J end by 7 bases, with 11 bases between. In DNA form, the CDR3 reads TGTGCCAGCAGTTACGGCAGGGAAGGTGAAGCTTTCTTT. It yields the protein CASSYGREGEAFF.

This clone was counted a few times. The chain carries TRBV5-1 and TRBJ2-7; 7 positions agree with TRBD1. Germline V gene data show CDR1 as SGHRS and CDR2 as YFSETQ. Trimming removed 3 bases from V and 7 bases from J; junction bases left unmatched: 4. This CDR3 has 12 amino acids. The CDR3 here is CASSWGQSEQYF. Written as DNA, the CDR3 is TGCGCCAGCAGCTGGGGACAGAGTGAGCAGTACTTC.

This clone was observed a few times. The chain uses TRBV5-5 and TRBJ1-2, with unresolved D. V was shortened by 9 bases and J by 4 bases, with 16 bases between the two germline ends. The CDR3 runs to 13 residues. Germline V lookup: CDR1 SGHKS, CDR2 YYEKEE (reference sequence). CDR3 protein: CATTEGVGYGYTF. In DNA form, the CDR3 reads TGTGCCACTACGGAGGGCGTCGGCTATGGCTACACCTTC.

This clone was counted a few times. The chain links TRBV4-1 to TRBJ2-5; D not resolved. Between the trimmed V and J ends, which lost 1 base and 1 base, there was a span of 7 bases. The CDR3 is made up of 14 amino acids. Germline CDR1 is MGHRA and CDR2 is YSYEKL. The CDR3 protein is CASSQGNGQETQYF. The CDR3, as DNA: TGCGCCAGCAGCCAAGGAAACGGCCAAGAGACCCAGTACTTC.

This clone was seen a few times. The gene calls are TRBV6-4 and TRBJ1-2, with 11 bases aligning to TRBD1. This CDR3 has 13 residues. Germline CDR1 and CDR2: MRHNA and SNTAGT. Trimming at V came to 6 bases and at J to 8 bases, leaving 5 bases not matched to a gene. This chain's CDR3 is CASSMGQGEGYTF. The CDR3 DNA is TGTGCCAGCAGCATGGGACAGGGGGAAGGCTACACCTTC.

The chain has TRBV18 and TRBJ2-7, with D perhaps TRBD2 (6 bases). CDR1 is KGHSH and CDR2 is LQKENI in the germline V gene. Trimming took 6 bases from V and 6 from J, leaving 21 bases between them. This CDR3 contains 15 residues. Written as DNA, the CDR3 is TGTGCCAGCTCTCCCCTTGGGGGGAGCAGGGCCGAGCAGTACTTC. Protein: CASSPLGGSRAEQYF. Supplemented by reference TRBV18 and TRBJ2-7, the full variable domain reads NAGVMQNPRHLVRRRGQEARLRCSPMKGHSHVYWYRQLPEEGLKFMVYLQKENIIDESGMPKERFSAEFPKEGPSILRIQQVVRGDSAAYFCASSPLGGSRAEQYFGPGTRLTVT.

V gene TRBV10-2 combines with J gene TRBJ2-3, with 7 bases aligning to TRBD2. The CDR3 runs 17 residues. CDR1 is WSHSY and CDR2 is SAAADI in the germline V gene. V shed 6 bases, J shed 2 bases, and the junction held 14 bases outside the gene matches. CDR3 coding DNA: TGCGCCAGCAGCACAATAGCATGGGAGGGCGCCACAGATACGCAGTATTTT. It is translated as CASSTIAWEGATDTQYF.

At least ten counts were recorded for this clone. The rearrangement joins TRBV18 to TRBJ2-7; 7 bases align to TRBD1. The CDR3 sequence is 14 residues long. Trimming took 6 bases from V and 6 from J; bases not matched to a gene: 11. Germline V lookup: CDR1 KGHSH, CDR2 LQKENI. The DNA of the CDR3 is TGTGCCAGCTCCCTTACACAGGGGTTGAGCGAGCAGTACTTC. Amino acid sequence: CASSLTQGLSEQYF.

CDR3 sequence: CASREGGGKLFF. In nucleotides, the CDR3 is TGCGCCAGCAGGGAAGGGGGTGGAAAACTGTTTTTT. This chain connects TRBV4-3 to TRBJ1-4; D may be TRBD1 (6 bases). CDR1 and CDR2 (germline): LGHNA, YSLEER. Trimming cost V 6 bases and J 10 bases, with 12 bases left between them. This CDR3 has 12 amino acids.